What follows is one T cell receptor (beta chain) and its context. Its antigen is still unknown. One junction end disagrees with the germline gene, perhaps due to a read error. The cohort consisted of 600 to 700 healthy bone marrow donors. At the time of sampling, all cohort members were nominally healthy, though unrecorded immune exposures were likely present. The donor was CMV seropositive and belonged to the group of more than 250 seropositive cohort members. A peripheral blood sample was provided by each donor, and peripheral blood mononuclear cells were used for TCR beta sequencing. Genomic DNA was extracted from the blood cell samples with the Qiagen DNeasy Blood Extraction Kit. These data come from a study of cytomegalovirus exposure and HLA in healthy donors (dated by TCRdb to 2017 to 2019). As for the study more broadly: An earlier analysis of approximately 600 of the donors reported more than 250 Gb of sequence data and 100 million to 130 million unique TCR beta sequences from about 179 million T cells. An early release covering roughly 640 HLA-typed donors comprised approximately 300 gigabases of sequencing data and approximately 80 million unique TCR sequences. Among the approximately 400 genotyped donors, under 90% belonged to the genetic ancestry cluster associated with self-reported Caucasian donors. The study aimed to test whether signatures of past pathogen exposure could be identified by cataloging public T cell receptors. The study profiled the T cell repertoires of hundreds of subjects by immunosequencing and related them to cytomegalovirus serostatus. In addition to the first cohort of 650 to 800 subjects, a separate validation cohort of 130 or so different subjects was used. The study combined high-throughput TCR immunosequencing, statistical association of individual TCRs with disease status, and machine learning to predict cytomegalovirus infection status. In a later analysis, previously published TCR beta repertoires from several hundred donors were re-analyzed and high-resolution HLA genotyping was added so that TCR occurrence patterns could be studied. In the later analysis, no new phenotypic data were used to find candidate immune exposures; instead, reliance was placed on TCR beta sequences and their occurrence across donors. To decide whether each TCR beta V gene segment behaved as functional or pseudogenic, an earlier analysis of over 500 of the donors relied on high-throughput TCR beta sequencing. Donor age, sex, ethnicity and CMV serostatus were compiled alongside the repertoire data. Genome-wide SNP genotypes for about three fifths of the roughly 670 donors were used in a later genetic analysis, which treated that subset as a discovery cohort. Every repertoire in the discovery cohort had been generated on one and the same sequencing platform. Class I and class II HLA loci were covered by the typing at four-digit resolution. The number of typed donors differed by locus: roughly 620-630 for A, B, C, DRB1 and DQB1; 500 to 550 for DQA1; some 610 for DPA1; and some 430 for DPB1. Four to six DR-DQ haplotypes were handled as single units for association and clustering, since linkage in the cohort was strong. Among 398 genotyped donors of the cohort, an average of approximately 250,000 unique TCR beta nucleotide sequences were sequenced per donor, around 20% of them non-productive.

Including the terminal cysteine and phenylalanine, the CDR3 comprises 18 residues. Only the CDR3 DNA is retained, 54 bases long and in frame from the first base. From the germline V gene, CDR1 is SGHRS and CDR2 is YFSETQ. The library was produced with the immunoSEQ multiplex PCR assay. For the multiplex PCR, a mixture combining 60 forward primers for TCR Vbeta segments and 13 reverse primers for TCR Jbeta segments was used. The CDR3 region of rearranged TCR beta genes was amplified from genomic DNA with a multiplex PCR assay. On the Illumina HiSeq System, the amplified TCR beta libraries were sequenced as 87-base-pair reads. Per the original workflow: Across the 640 or so repertoires, a later analysis counted approximately 75 million unique TCR beta chains, 9 million to 14 million of which were shared by at least two donors. Raw reads were error-corrected and collapsed into unique sequences by a nearest-neighbor algorithm in which closely related sequences were merged to remove PCR and sequencing errors. To assign V, D and J gene segments, CDR3 sequences were aligned to IMGT reference sequences. For a sequence to be retained, a match of at least six nucleotides to both a V gene segment and a J gene segment was required. Rearrangements were called productive when the CDR3 lacked stop codons and stayed in frame with V and J; all others were non-productive. Following IMGT convention, CDR3 was defined as the stretch from the second conserved V-encoded cysteine to the conserved J-encoded phenylalanine. In an earlier analysis of around 640 of the donors, sequences lacking an unambiguous match to a single V gene segment were excluded. In an earlier analysis of several hundred of the donors, V segments were called functional above 56.7% productive rearrangements and were called segregating when the between-donor standard deviation exceeded 5%. A statistical classification framework was built for diagnosing cytomegalovirus status from the catalog of TCR beta chain sequences. In a later analysis, TCR nucleotide sequences were compared against IMGT/GENE-DB human TR gene sequences so that V and J genes could be assigned. In a later analysis, CDR3 sequences and most-parsimonious VDJ recombination scenarios were assigned using the TCRdist pipeline. In a later analysis, each TCR beta chain was defined by its CDR3 amino acid sequence together with its V-gene family, and reads lacking a unique V-gene family were excluded. To address suspected cross-contamination and a sequencing artifact, a later analysis removed a few hundred highly shared, low-generation-probability nucleotide sequences. In a later analysis, a clonal expansion index for each public chain was calculated from normalized within-repertoire ranks of inferred template counts. In a later analysis, generation probabilities were computed with a VDJ recombination model fitted to out-of-frame rearrangements, and the resulting probabilities were checked against IGoR. In a later analysis, TCR-TCR, TCR-HLA and TCR-CMV co-occurrence was scored with hypergeometric tests, and a repertoire-size bias correction was applied to TCR pairs. False discovery rates were estimated in a later analysis by permuting HLA or CMV assignments 20 times. In a later analysis, co-occurring TCRs were grouped with DBSCAN, and TCRdist sequence similarity was added when clustering was performed within HLA-allele-positive subsets. Repertoires with fewer than 30,000 or more than 120,000 public chains were left out of co-occurrence clustering, as were about five repertoires with anomalous nucleotide sharing. As stored in TCRdb, this immuneACCESS dataset retains in-frame rearrangements with V and J assigned. A fraction of the clones does not appear; measured against another copy, unresolved V genes explain less than half of the discrepancy, and the remainder lacks a known reason. V and J calls and clone size follow that table, whereas D and trimming were derived from the DNA. The table for this sample lists 150,000 or so clones; about 83% of them were counted only once. Clones ranked in the top ten supply about 13% of the sample.

The full study reports these points: In both the original and validation cohorts, the classifier was reported to diagnose cytomegalovirus status with high specificity and sensitivity. CMV serostatus was the only immune exposure information available for the cohort. In a later analysis, more than 15,000 TCR beta sequences were associated with specific HLA alleles at a false discovery rate of 0.05. In a later analysis, the rate of TCR association differed among HLA loci, with DRB1 alleles having the most associated TCRs and HLA-C alleles having the fewest. A further reported finding was that TCR beta sequences accurately predicted the HLA-A and HLA-B alleles for most subjects in the first cohort. Because HLA typing was unavailable for some donors at each locus, only the typed subset was used in association tests. When HLA alleles, especially DR and DQ, strongly co-occurred, attributing TCR associations to individual alleles was difficult. In vitro tests confirmed that a few of the cytomegalovirus-associated TCR beta chains recognize cytomegalovirus antigens. About 17 rarely observed V segments, including chromosome 9 orphons, were excluded from the earlier analysis of 550 to 700 of the donors because counts were too low. According to a later analysis, parvovirus B19, influenza, CMV and Epstein-Barr virus appeared linked to several top co-occurrence clusters. The authors suggested that the approach could potentially be extended to other disease states and immunological phenotypes. Across donors, most TCR sequences were observed very rarely, whereas some public TCRs were present in many individuals. Because the 87-base-pair reads could not distinguish some IMGT-functional V segments, including TRBV6-2 and TRBV6-3, those segments were excluded. The cohort was sequenced for TCR beta chains only, and without alpha or paired-chain data the features that could be detected were limited. In a later genetic analysis, a missense DCLRE1C variant was associated with V-gene and J-gene trimming of TCR beta chains, and the association was replicated in an independent cohort. In the study, around 150 TCR beta chains were listed as associated with cytomegalovirus. In an earlier analysis of roughly 560 of the donors, most TCR beta V segments were observed in productive rearrangements about 90% or about 30% of the time, broadly matching IMGT annotations. Linkage disequilibrium might explain the correlated functional status among segregating V segments, but an unknown experimental factor could not be ruled out. Compared with equally common non-associated chains, HLA-associated TCR beta chains in a later analysis were more clonally expanded and had lower generation probabilities. According to a later genetic analysis, donors in an Asian-associated ancestry cluster had fewer N-insertions in productive TCRs than the approximately 650-donor mean. Presence/absence analyses assumed roughly uniform sequencing depth across donors, an assumption that may not hold. Most CMV-associated TCR beta chains appeared to be HLA-restricted in a later analysis, and the HLA associations seemed to be driven largely by CMV exposure. The sequencing pipeline was judged likely to have produced a cluster of highly shared sequence variants as a technical artifact.

The chain uses TRBV5-1 and TRBJ2-6, with 11 central nucleotides matching TRBD1. Specimen: PBMCs. This receptor was obtained from a man aged 40-49 years in good health and CMV-seropositive. The CDR3: CASSLGQGASSGANGLTF. The sequenced DNA is TGCGCCAGCAGCTTAGGACAGGGGGCTTCATCTGGGGCCAACGGCCTGACTTTC.